This T cell receptor beta chain originates from a study of T cell responses to AZD1222 COVID-19 vaccine. In germline, CDR1 is LGHDT, CDR2 YNNKEL (reference sequence). This CDR3 contains 13 residues. V dropped 5 bases and J dropped 8 bases, with 15 bases sitting between them. Sequencing was performed with immunoSEQ multiplex PCR; in TCRdb, only in-frame clones are kept and a portion is missing. The table lists 95,000 to 150,000 clones, approximately 90% of them singletons. The source is an adult in good health. Sample: peripheral blood, taken on day 0 of AZD1222 vaccination. The chain joins TRBV3-1 (or the pseudogene TRBV3-2) to TRBJ1-2; weak D call: TRBD1 (5 bases). Here the CDR3 reads CASSSTGGDGYTF. The CDR3 coding sequence is TGTGCCAGCAGCTCAACAGGAGGAGACGGCTACACCTTC.